A single sample gave rise to the 28 T cell receptor beta chains below, sequenced in a study of cytomegalovirus exposure and HLA in healthy donors. The data were produced by immunoSEQ multiplex PCR, yet TCRdb's version contains in-frame clones alone and is incomplete. The profile shows around 300,000 clones, 80% to 90% of them singletons. The specimen sequenced was PBMCs. The receptors derive from a woman between 18 and 30 years old in good health and CMV-seronegative.

V and J are TRBV7-2 and TRBJ2-4; D is unresolved. Deletions cut 1 base from V and 4 bases from J, with 8 bases between. The CDR3 totals 14 residues. Germline V gene sequence: CDR1 SGHTA, CDR2 FQGNSA. CDR3 nucleotides: TGTGCCAGCAGCTTAGGGCAGGATAAAAACATTCAGTACTTC. Its translation is CASSLGQDKNIQYF.

V usage is TRBV11-2 and J usage is TRBJ2-7; 12 bases agree with TRBD2. The CDR3 is made up of 14 amino acids. J lost 3 bases, V lost 5 bases, and 2 bases had no gene match. The germline CDR1 and CDR2 sequences are SGHAT and FQNNGV. In DNA form, the CDR3 reads TGTGCCAGCAGCGGACTAGCGGGGTTCTACGAGCAGTACTTC. Amino acid sequence: CASSGLAGFYEQYF.

This chain uses TRBV2 with TRBJ2-3; 10 bases align to TRBD1. The CDR3 is 19 amino acids. Germline V lookup: CDR1 SNHLY, CDR2 FYNNEI. V dropped 3 bases and J dropped 2; count of bases not matched to a gene: 14. The CDR3 DNA follows: TGTGCCAGCAGTGATTCCGGGACAGGGGTTACCCTCACCACAGATACGCAGTATTTT. It codes for CASSDSGTGVTLTTDTQYF.

This chain connects TRBV4-1 to TRBJ1-5, with 8 positions matching TRBD1. Losses at the gene ends were 3 bases for V and 1 base for J; bases not matched to a gene: 5. Germline V lookup: CDR1 MGHRA, CDR2 YSYEKL. There are 16 residues in the CDR3. As DNA, the CDR3 is TGCGCCAGCAGCCACACCAGGACAGGGAGCAATCAGCCCCAGCATTTT. Its protein is CASSHTRTGSNQPQHF.

The J gene is TRBJ1-4, the V gene TRBV9; D may be TRBD1 (5 bases). Trimming left V 4 bases short and J 14 bases short, with 21 bases between. This CDR3 comprises 14 residues. The germline CDR1 and CDR2 sequences are SGDLS and YYNGEE. Here the CDR3 reads CASSRIGAAGNLFF. The CDR3 DNA sequence: TGTGCCAGCAGCCGCATAGGGGCGGCAGGGAATCTGTTTTTT. Filled out from reference TRBV9 and TRBJ1-4, the complete variable domain reads DSGVTQTPKHLITATGQRVTLRCSPRSGDLSVYWYQQSLDQGLQFLIQYYNGEERAKGNILERFSAQQFPDLHSELNLSSLELGDSALYFCASSRIGAAGNLFFGSGTQLSVL.

V and J are TRBV28 and TRBJ2-7; 8 bases agree with TRBD2. The ends lost 3 bases at V and 2 bases at J; junction bases unmatched: 6. CDR1 and CDR2 from the germline V gene are MDHEN and SYDVKM. The CDR3 sequence is 15 residues long. DNA of the CDR3: TGTGCCAGCAGTTTCCCCCCGGGGGGGACCTACGAGCAGTACTTC. It codes for CASSFPPGGTYEQYF.

This clone showed up just once. The J gene is TRBJ1-2, the V gene TRBV2, with D unresolved. V gave up 6 bases and J gave up 4 bases, with 9 bases separating them. CDR1 and CDR2 (germline): SNHLY, FYNNEI. The CDR3 contains 12 residues. This CDR3 is CASRALRYGYTF. The CDR3 DNA reads as TGTGCCAGCAGAGCCCTCCGCTATGGCTACACCTTC.

This sequence joins TRBV10-3 and TRBJ2-1; D ambiguous. The CDR3 has 13 amino acids. Trimming took 0 bases from V and 8 from J, leaving 8 bases between them. CDR1 and CDR2 from the germline V gene are ENHRY and SYGVKD. The CDR3 coding sequence is TGTGCCATCAGTGAGTCGGTGCAGGATGAGCAGTTCTTC. Protein sequence: CAISESVQDEQFF.

J is TRBJ2-1 and V is TRBV5-1, with 7 bases lining up with TRBD2. The CDR3 loop spans 15 amino acids. Germline V lookup: CDR1 SGHRS, CDR2 YFSETQ. The J segment lost 6 bases and the V segment lost 0 bases, leaving 6 bases of the junction unmatched. CDR3 sequence: CASSLGSSGGNEQFF. The CDR3, as DNA: TGCGCCAGCAGCTTGGGATCTAGCGGAGGCAATGAGCAGTTCTTC.

The rearrangement joins TRBV19 to TRBJ2-5, with a weak D call TRBD1 (5 bases). Trimming cost V 3 bases and J 4 bases, with 15 bases left between them. In germline, CDR1 is LNHDA, CDR2 SQIVND (reference sequence). CDR3 length: 15 residues. The CDR3 DNA reads as TGTGCCAGTAGTATTAATCTGGGGCCCGGAGAGACCCAGTACTTC. Amino acids: CASSINLGPGETQYF.

The V gene is TRBV4-1, the J gene TRBJ2-1, with a weak D call TRBD1 (5 bases). The ends were cut back, 4 bases at V and 1 base at J, with 14 bases in the middle. This CDR3 region has 16 residues. The germline CDR1 and CDR2 sequences are MGHRA and YSYEKL. CDR3: CASSLGRARSYNEQFF. As DNA, the CDR3 is TGCGCCAGCAGCCTGGGCAGGGCGCGATCCTACAATGAGCAGTTCTTC.

The rearrangement uses TRBV19 and TRBJ2-7; 8 bases are shared with TRBD1. J was trimmed by 2 bases and V by 5 bases; bases with no gene match: 5. The CDR3 consists of 14 residues. Per germline, CDR1 LNHDA and CDR2 SQIVND (reference sequence). For the CDR3, the DNA is TGTGCCAGTAGTGGGGACAGGAAGACCTACGAGCAGTACTTC. It yields the protein CASSGDRKTYEQYF.

This chain joins TRBV10-3 and TRBJ2-5; a possible D gene is TRBD1 (6 bases). Trimming pared 6 bases from V and 5 bases from J, leaving 13 bases between. In germline, CDR1 is ENHRY, CDR2 SYGVKD. This CDR3 spans 13 amino acids. This CDR3 reads CAISPQGAETQYF. The CDR3, as DNA: TGTGCCATCAGCCCACAGGGAGCGGAGACCCAGTACTTC.

The chain links TRBV6-5 to TRBJ2-7, with a weak D call TRBD2 (6 bases). Trimming shortened V by 6 bases and J by 2 bases, and 17 bases separated the two germline ends. The CDR3 length is 15 residues. The V gene's germline CDR1 is MNHEY and CDR2 SVGAGI. CDR3 sequence reads: CASRPYSGGPYEQYF. The CDR3 bases are TGTGCCAGCAGGCCCTATAGCGGTGGGCCCTACGAGCAGTACTTC.

The chain links TRBV9 to TRBJ1-2; 7 nucleotides match TRBD1. The CDR3 is 12 residues long. Germline loops: CDR1 SGDLS, CDR2 YYNGEE. Unmatched junction bases numbered 10, after V lost 4 bases and J lost 13 bases. CDR3 nucleotides: TGTGCCAGCAGCACCTCAACAGGGGCCCTCACCTTC. This translates into CASSTSTGALTF. Full variable domain (remainder filled in from reference TRBV9 and TRBJ1-2): DSGVTQTPKHLITATGQRVTLRCSPRSGDLSVYWYQQSLDQGLQFLIQYYNGEERAKGNILERFSAQQFPDLHSELNLSSLELGDSALYFCASSTSTGALTFGSGTRLTVV.

The table lists this clone with a count of one. The chain combines TRBV9 with TRBJ2-3, with TRBD1 identical over 8 bases. CDR1 is SGDLS, CDR2 YYNGEE, per germline. Trimming at V came to 0 bases and at J to 4 bases, leaving 7 bases not matched to a gene. The length of the CDR3 is 16 residues. The CDR3 loop is CASSVAPTGGPDTQYF. CDR3 DNA: TGTGCCAGCAGCGTAGCTCCTACAGGGGGGCCAGATACGCAGTATTTT. Full variable domain (rest looked up from reference TRBV9 and TRBJ2-3): DSGVTQTPKHLITATGQRVTLRCSPRSGDLSVYWYQQSLDQGLQFLIQYYNGEERAKGNILERFSAQQFPDLHSELNLSSLELGDSALYFCASSVAPTGGPDTQYFGPGTRLTVL.

This clone showed up just once. The chain employs TRBV5-1 and TRBJ1-4, with a weak D call TRBD1 (6 bases). There are 15 residues in the CDR3. Per germline, CDR1 SGHRS and CDR2 YFSETQ. The germline V and J ends were trimmed by 3 bases and 1 base, with 10 bases remaining between them. The CDR3 loop is CASSSAGETNEKLFF. CDR3 in DNA: TGCGCCAGCAGCTCGGCAGGGGAAACTAATGAAAAACTGTTTTTT. The full variable domain, its missing parts supplied by reference TRBV5-1 and TRBJ1-4, is KAGVTQTPRYLIKTRGQQVTLSCSPISGHRSVSWYQQTPGQGLQFLFEYFSETQRNKGNFPGRFSGRQFSNSRSEMNVSTLELGDSALYLCASSSAGETNEKLFFGSGTQLSVL.

This chain connects TRBV27 to TRBJ2-5; perhaps TRBD1 as D (5 bases). The CDR3 runs to 15 residues. V shed 0 bases and J shed 1 base, with 9 bases lying between them. Germline V gene data show CDR1 as MNHEY and CDR2 as SMNVEV (reference sequence). CDR3 sequence reads: CASSLSRQIQETQYF. CDR3 nucleotide sequence: TGTGCCAGCAGTTTATCTAGACAGATCCAAGAGACCCAGTACTTC.

This clone was recorded once. The J gene is TRBJ2-7, the V gene TRBV4-1, with a weak D call TRBD1 (5 bases). Germline V gene data show CDR1 as MGHRA and CDR2 as YSYEKL. The CDR3 extends over 17 amino acids. V dropped 3 bases and J dropped 0 bases, with 18 bases sitting between them. DNA of the CDR3: TGCGCCAGCAGCCAGGGCCAGTTGTGGGGCAGCTCCTACGAGCAGTACTTC. Encoded protein: CASSQGQLWGSSYEQYF.

The chain couples TRBV27 to TRBJ1-1, with D tentatively TRBD1 (5 bases). From germline, CDR1 is MNHEY and CDR2 SMNVEV (reference sequence). The ends were cut back, 0 bases at V and 4 bases at J, with 15 bases in the middle. CDR3 length: 16 residues. The CDR3, as DNA: TGTGCCAGCAGTTTATCGGCGACAGTTGAGAGCACTGAAGCTTTCTTT. This encodes CASSLSATVESTEAFF.

The J gene is TRBJ1-4, the V gene TRBV6-5; weak D call: TRBD1 (6 bases). Trimming cost V 8 bases and J 10 bases, with 14 bases left between them. From germline, CDR1 is MNHEY and CDR2 SVGAGI. The CDR3 has 12 residues. CDR3 sequence: CASASGGGKLFF. CDR3 in DNA: TGTGCCAGCGCCTCGGGGGGCGGAAAACTGTTTTTT.

The V call is TRBV28, the J call TRBJ1-2, with 7 bases matching TRBD1. The V segment lost 9 bases and the J segment 3 bases; nucleotides outside the gene matches: 4. This CDR3 comprises 12 residues. CDR1 and CDR2 from the germline V gene are MDHEN and SYDVKM. This CDR3 is CASEQGHYGYTF. Written as DNA, the CDR3 is TGTGCCAGTGAACAGGGGCACTATGGCTACACCTTC.

The chain joins TRBV7-9 to TRBJ2-7; D is perhaps TRBD1 (6 bases). This CDR3 is 14 amino acids long. Per germline, CDR1 SEHNR and CDR2 FQNEAQ (reference sequence). With 5 bases removed from V and 2 bases from J, the gap between germline ends came to 13 bases. The CDR3 loop reads CASSLQGVPYEQYF. The CDR3 bases are TGTGCCAGCAGCCTACAGGGAGTCCCCTACGAGCAGTACTTC.

The chain uses TRBV29-1 and TRBJ2-1; TRBD2 agrees at 8 bases. The length of the CDR3 is 15 residues. V lost 3 bases, J lost 4 bases, and 8 bases stayed unmatched. Germline CDR1 reads SQVTM; CDR2 reads ANQGSEA. CDR3 DNA: TGCAGCGTTGAGGAGGGACTAGGGATATACAATGAGCAGTTCTTC. Protein: CSVEEGLGIYNEQFF.

This clone was observed a single time. The V gene is TRBV7-6, the J gene TRBJ2-5; 13 bases line up with TRBD2. Germline CDR1 SGHVS, CDR2 FNYEAQ. This CDR3 spans 16 amino acids. Trimming removed 5 bases from V and 5 bases from J; junction bases left unmatched: 8. The CDR3 region is CASSARLAGGRETQYF. CDR3 coding DNA: TGTGCCAGCAGCGCCAGACTAGCGGGGGGCCGCGAGACCCAGTACTTC.

The CDR3 DNA follows: TGCGCCAGCAGCTTGGATTTACGGCTAGCGGGGGGCCCCGGGTACAATGAGCAGTTCTTC. Its protein product is CASSLDLRLAGGPGYNEQFF. V usage is TRBV5-1 and J usage is TRBJ2-1; TRBD2 matches 11 bases. V lost 0 bases to trimming and J lost 4 bases; unmatched junction nucleotides: 15. This CDR3 has 20 residues. From germline, CDR1 is SGHRS and CDR2 YFSETQ.

CDR3 sequence: CASSLGSGGSPLHF. The CDR3 region has the DNA TGTGCCAGCAGCTTAGGCTCAGGGGGATCACCCCTCCACTTT. V usage is TRBV7-9 and J usage is TRBJ1-6, with 7 bases that match TRBD1. The ends lost 1 base at V and 10 bases at J; junction bases unmatched: 4. The CDR3 is 14 residues long. The V gene's germline CDR1 is SEHNR and CDR2 FQNEAQ (reference sequence).

This chain connects TRBV27 to TRBJ2-1, with 11 bases identical to TRBD2. Germline CDR1 MNHEY, CDR2 SMNVEV (reference sequence). The CDR3 sequence is 17 residues long. V lost 6 bases, J lost 8 bases, and 15 bases stayed unmatched. CDR3 protein: CASSPTYRASGRHEQFF. CDR3 nucleotide sequence: TGTGCCAGCAGCCCCACCTATAGGGCTAGCGGGAGGCATGAGCAGTTCTTC.